Sequencing of this T cell receptor (beta chain) was carried out in a study of cytomegalovirus exposure and HLA in healthy donors. The overall study: Prior work identified under 130 million unique TCR beta sequences in 190 million or so T cells. Study results and limitations: What was likely a sequencing artifact was a cluster of highly shared sequence variants. As immune exposure information, only CMV serostatus was available. The authors later linked a missense DCLRE1C variant to TCR beta V- and J-gene trimming.

Trimming removed 1 base from V and 3 bases from J; junction bases left unmatched: 11. Per germline, CDR1 LGHNA and CDR2 YSLEER. The CDR3 is made up of 19 amino acids. About this clone itself: Its antigen remains unknown.

PCR was performed using 60 Vbeta and 13 Jbeta primers. Assay used: immunoSEQ multiplex PCR; TCRdb lists only in-frame clones, some missing. This table has 110,000 or so clones, approximately 74% appearing once. The source is a woman aged 45-59 years in good health and CMV-seropositive. The chain employs TRBV4-3 and TRBJ2-2; 10 bases fit TRBD2. Sequences were obtained from PBMCs. Here the CDR3 DNA reads TGCGCCAGCAGCCAAGCATCCTCATGGCTAGCGGGAGACACCGGGGAGCTGTTTTTT. The encoded protein is CASSQASSWLAGDTGELFF.